Below, 15 T cell receptor beta chains from the same sample are listed, as sequenced in a study of technical replicates of blood from a handful of donors. TCRdb keeps only in-frame clones here, not all; method: immunoSEQ multiplex PCR. The sample records 75,000 to 100,000 clones, over 85% being singletons. The material sequenced was T cells isolated from PBMCs. These TCRs come from a human donor in good health.

The rearrangement uses TRBV27 and TRBJ2-2, with TRBD1 matching 7 bases. This CDR3 is built from 13 residues. CDR1 and CDR2 (germline): MNHEY, SMNVEV (reference sequence). Trimming cost V 6 bases and J 7 bases; bases outside gene matches: 5. The CDR3 DNA follows: TGTGCCAGCAGCCCAAGGGGGCTCGGGGAGCTGTTTTTT. Protein sequence: CASSPRGLGELFF.

This clone was observed a single time. Sequence at one end of the junction differs from germline and may be a read error. V and J are TRBV7-3 and TRBJ2-1; 9 bases fit TRBD2. CDR1 and CDR2 from the germline V gene are SGHTA and FQGTGA. The CDR3 runs 15 residues. CDR3 DNA: TGTGCCAGCAGCTTATCAGCGGGAGGCTACGATGAGCAGTTCTTC. It translates to CASSLSAGGYDEQFF.

The V call is TRBV2, the J call TRBJ2-7, with 10 bases matching TRBD1. The V gene's germline CDR1 is SNHLY and CDR2 FYNNEI. The CDR3 contains 16 residues. The trim removed 8 bases at V and 0 bases at J, leaving 10 bases unmatched. DNA for the CDR3: TGTGCCAGCGGGGGGACAGGGGATCTAAGCTCCTACGAGCAGTACTTC. Translation gives CASGGTGDLSSYEQYF.

The V gene is TRBV7-3, the J gene TRBJ2-1; 13 positions agree with TRBD2. Trimming removed 10 bases from V and 5 bases from J; junction bases left unmatched: 14. The V gene's germline CDR1 is SGHTA and CDR2 FQGTGA. This CDR3 has 17 amino acids. The CDR3 sequence: CATATSGGPYLDNEQFF. The CDR3, as DNA: TGTGCCACCGCGACTAGCGGGGGGCCTTATCTCGACAATGAGCAGTTCTTC.

This clone was observed once. The chain combines TRBV6-5 with TRBJ2-6; D gene unclear. This CDR3 is built from 14 residues. Germline values: CDR1 MNHEY, CDR2 SVGAGI. V dropped 6 bases and J dropped 1 base, with 7 bases sitting between them. The chain's CDR3 is CASSLNSGANVLTF. The CDR3 DNA sequence: TGTGCCAGCAGCCTTAATTCTGGGGCCAACGTCCTGACTTTC.

This clone is a singleton in its sample. The gene calls are TRBV19 and TRBJ1-2; 9 nucleotides line up with TRBD1. The CDR3 is 16 amino acids. Germline-derived CDR1 and CDR2 are LNHDA and SQIVND (reference sequence). V lost 7 bases, J lost 0 bases, and 9 bases stayed unmatched. This CDR3 is CASMDRGKRANYGYTF. CDR3 nucleotides: TGTGCCAGTATGGACAGGGGTAAGAGAGCTAACTATGGCTACACCTTC.

J is TRBJ2-6 and V is TRBV5-1; tentative D call: TRBD2 (6 bases). The length of the CDR3 is 18 residues. Deletions cut 2 bases from V and 0 bases from J, with 15 bases between. Germline V gives CDR1 SGHRS, CDR2 YFSETQ. The CDR3 reads CASSFLPGTGSGANVLTF. The CDR3 DNA reads as TGCGCCAGCAGCTTCCTCCCCGGGACTGGCTCTGGGGCCAACGTCCTGACTTTC.

The chain is built from TRBV27 and TRBJ1-2; a possible D gene is TRBD1 (5 bases). The V gene's germline CDR1 is MNHEY and CDR2 SMNVEV (reference sequence). The CDR3 has 14 residues. The V end was cut by 3 bases, the J end by 8 bases, with 16 bases between. The chain's CDR3 is CASSFSGRNRGYTF. The CDR3 region has the DNA TGTGCCAGCAGTTTCTCTGGACGGAACAGGGGCTACACCTTC.

This sequence joins TRBV11-3 and TRBJ2-1, with 8 bases aligning to TRBD1. The length of the CDR3 is 12 residues. Germline-derived CDR1 and CDR2 are SGHNT and YENEEA. V dropped 4 bases and J dropped 8; count of bases not matched to a gene: 1. The CDR3 DNA sequence: TGTGCCAGCAGCTCACAGGGGGATGAGCAGTTCTTC. It is translated as CASSSQGDEQFF.

The chain carries TRBV19 and TRBJ2-5; D is perhaps TRBD2 (6 bases). CDR3 length equals 13 residues. From germline, CDR1 is LNHDA and CDR2 SQIVND (reference sequence). The CDR3 protein is CAASGGIQETQYF. CDR3 nucleotide sequence: TGTGCTGCATCCGGGGGTATTCAAGAGACCCAGTACTTC.

For this clone: The sample has other DNA sequences that encode this CDR3 too. The rearrangement links TRBV6-5 to TRBJ2-2; D uncertain. Per the germline V gene, CDR1 is MNHEY and CDR2 is SVGAGI. Trimming left V 0 bases short and J 4 bases short, with 6 bases between. This CDR3 contains 14 residues. The CDR3, as DNA: TGTGCCAGCAGTTACTCGAGAGGCACCGGGGAGCTGTTTTTT. This sequence encodes CASSYSRGTGELFF.

To note about this clone: The sample has other DNA sequences that encode this CDR3 too. The V and J genes are TRBV27 and TRBJ1-1; D gene unclear. Germline V lookup: CDR1 MNHEY, CDR2 SMNVEV (reference sequence). The CDR3 consists of 12 residues. V was trimmed by 0 bases and J by 8 bases, leaving 7 bases between them. The CDR3 coding sequence is TGTGCCAGCAGTTTATCGGGAGGGGAAGCTTTCTTT. This gives the protein CASSLSGGEAFF.

This clone appeared a single time. The chain couples TRBV27 to TRBJ2-1, with TRBD1 as a possible D gene (6 bases). The germline V gene has CDR1 MNHEY and CDR2 SMNVEV (reference sequence). The CDR3 loop spans 17 amino acids. Trimming left V 10 bases short and J 0 bases short, with 22 bases between. DNA of the CDR3: TGTGCCACCTTCGCGTCGGAACAGGGCAACTCCTACAATGAGCAGTTCTTC. Translation: CATFASEQGNSYNEQFF.

The CDR3 nucleotides read TGTGCCAGCAGCTTAGGGACAGGGCGCGGCTACACCTTC. Translated: CASSLGTGRGYTF. The rearrangement uses TRBV7-6 and TRBJ1-2; 8 bases map to TRBD1. V lost 1 base and J lost 8; bases outside the gene matches: 3. The CDR3 consists of 13 residues. Per the germline V gene, CDR1 is SGHVS and CDR2 is FNYEAQ.

This chain connects TRBV4-3 to TRBJ1-1; the D is unclear. Trimming took 0 bases from V and 10 from J, leaving 15 bases between them. Germline-derived CDR1 and CDR2 are LGHNA and YSLEER. The CDR3 loop spans 14 amino acids. The chain's CDR3 is CASSQDGLSYGAFF. DNA for the CDR3: TGCGCCAGCAGCCAAGACGGTTTGTCCTATGGAGCTTTCTTT.